This passage covers 18 T cell receptor beta chains from one sample sequenced in a study of memory CD4+ T cells and cytomegalovirus serostatus (dated by TCRdb to between 2018 and 2020). Single viable CD3+CD4+CD8-CD45RO+ cells were sorted as memory CD4+ T cells on a FACSAria II. Preparation of the library involved the immunoSEQ multiplex PCR assay. Held by TCRdb, this immuneACCESS table contains in-frame sequences only and omits some clones. Under half of the omission traces to an unresolved V gene where checked; the cause of the rest is unknown. This sample is represented by about 75,000 clones; approximately 78% of them were singletons. The leading ten clones occupy 2% to 3% of the sample. Material for sequencing was memory CD4+ T cells from blood. The receptors stem from an adult in good health and CMV-seropositive.

V and J are TRBV11-2 and TRBJ2-2; D is perhaps TRBD2 (7 bases). Germline V gives CDR1 SGHAT, CDR2 FQNNGV. This CDR3 is built from 15 residues. V was cut by 3 bases and J by 2 bases, with 10 bases left in between. The CDR3 coding sequence is TGTGCCAGCAGCTTGGGCGGGGGCAACACCGGGGAGCTGTTTTTT. It yields the protein CASSLGGGNTGELFF.

The V and J genes are TRBV6-4 and TRBJ1-1, with D unresolved. This CDR3 has 15 residues. Germline values: CDR1 MRHNA, CDR2 SNTAGT. Deletions cut 6 bases from V and 1 base from J, with 15 bases between. The CDR3 nucleotides read TGTGCCAGCAGGGGATCGGACGGGAGGAACACTGAAGCTTTCTTT. It encodes CASRGSDGRNTEAFF.

The CDR3: CASSDRGEKLFF. The CDR3 coding sequence is TGTGCCAGCAGTGACAGGGGCGAAAAACTGTTTTTT. J is TRBJ1-4 and V is TRBV2, with a tentative D call TRBD1 (6 bases). The V and J ends lost 3 bases and 8 bases respectively, with 7 bases between them. There are 12 residues in the CDR3. Germline V gives CDR1 SNHLY, CDR2 FYNNEI. Complete variable domain (other parts from reference TRBV2 and TRBJ1-4): EPEVTQTPSHQVTQMGQEVILRCVPISNHLYFYWYRQILGQKVEFLVSFYNNEISEKSEIFDDQFSVERPDGSNFTLKIRSTKLEDSAMYFCASSDRGEKLFFGSGTQLSVL.

J is TRBJ2-5 and V is TRBV5-1; no reliable D call. CDR3 length equals 15 residues. Germline CDR1 reads SGHRS; CDR2 reads YFSETQ. Trimming stripped 6 bases from V and 1 base from J, with 16 bases between. The CDR3 protein is CASTPEGSTQETQYF. DNA for the CDR3: TGCGCCAGCACCCCGGAAGGCTCGACCCAAGAGACCCAGTACTTC. Combining the CDR3 with reference TRBV5-1 and TRBJ2-5 gives the whole variable domain KAGVTQTPRYLIKTRGQQVTLSCSPISGHRSVSWYQQTPGQGLQFLFEYFSETQRNKGNFPGRFSGRQFSNSRSEMNVSTLELGDSALYLCASTPEGSTQETQYFGPGTRLLVL.

The CDR3 sequence is CSVQDRAGRETQYF. Here the CDR3 DNA reads TGCAGCGTCCAGGACAGGGCCGGGCGGGAGACCCAGTACTTC. V gene TRBV29-1 combines with J gene TRBJ2-5; 8 bases fit TRBD1. CDR1 is SQVTM, CDR2 ANQGSEA, per germline. The CDR3 covers 14 residues. V was pared by 6 bases and J by 5 bases, with 11 bases of the junction left unmatched.

The chain carries TRBV5-1 and TRBJ1-5; 7 bases are shared with TRBD1. V lost 1 base to trimming and J lost 2 bases; unmatched junction nucleotides: 0. The CDR3 runs to 14 residues. Germline V gene data show CDR1 as SGHRS and CDR2 as YFSETQ. The CDR3 sequence: CASSLTGGNQPQHF. The CDR3 DNA follows: TGCGCCAGCAGCTTGACAGGGGGCAATCAGCCCCAGCATTTT.

V gene TRBV2 combines with J gene TRBJ2-3; D not certain. Trimming took off 4 bases at V and 4 bases at J, with 6 bases between the two ends. Germline V gives CDR1 SNHLY, CDR2 FYNNEI. The CDR3 length is 12 residues. The CDR3 region has the DNA TGTGCCAGCAGTGTAGCTCCAGATACGCAGTATTTT. Protein sequence: CASSVAPDTQYF. Combining the CDR3 with reference TRBV2 and TRBJ2-3 gives the whole variable domain EPEVTQTPSHQVTQMGQEVILRCVPISNHLYFYWYRQILGQKVEFLVSFYNNEISEKSEIFDDQFSVERPDGSNFTLKIRSTKLEDSAMYFCASSVAPDTQYFGPGTRLTVL.

V and J are TRBV5-1 and TRBJ1-2; D might be TRBD1 (5 bases). CDR3 length equals 17 residues. Looked up from germline, CDR1 is SGHRS and CDR2 is YFSETQ. The germline V and J ends were trimmed by 0 bases and 4 bases, with 19 bases remaining between them. The CDR3 spells CASSLGTVPPQGYGYTF. DNA for the CDR3: TGCGCCAGCAGCTTGGGTACAGTTCCACCCCAGGGCTATGGCTACACCTTC. Complete variable domain (other parts from reference TRBV5-1 and TRBJ1-2): KAGVTQTPRYLIKTRGQQVTLSCSPISGHRSVSWYQQTPGQGLQFLFEYFSETQRNKGNFPGRFSGRQFSNSRSEMNVSTLELGDSALYLCASSLGTVPPQGYGYTFGSGTRLTVV.

The rearrangement uses TRBV7-2 and TRBJ1-6; a weak D match, TRBD1 (5 bases). Trimming removed 6 bases at V and 7 bases at J, with 10 bases between. The CDR3 contains 13 residues. Germline V gene data show CDR1 as SGHTA and CDR2 as FQGNSA. The CDR3 spells CASRRDLNSPLHF. The DNA for the CDR3 is TGTGCCAGCAGAAGGGACCTCAATTCACCCCTCCACTTT.

V gene TRBV2 combines with J gene TRBJ2-3; 7 bases agree with TRBD1. This CDR3 is built from 15 residues. Trimming at V came to 5 bases and at J to 0 bases, leaving 5 bases not matched to a gene. CDR1 and CDR2 (germline): SNHLY, FYNNEI. CDR3 in amino acids: CASSSLTGSTDTQYF. The CDR3, as DNA: TGTGCCAGCAGTTCATTGACAGGGAGCACAGATACGCAGTATTTT.

The J gene is TRBJ1-5, the V gene TRBV27, with D hard to call. This CDR3 is 15 amino acids long. Germline V gives CDR1 MNHEY, CDR2 SMNVEV (reference sequence). V gave up 3 bases and J gave up 0 bases, with 9 bases separating them. CDR3 in amino acids: CASSFGLSSNQPQHF. In DNA form, the CDR3 reads TGTGCCAGCAGTTTTGGGCTGTCTAGCAATCAGCCCCAGCATTTT.

The CDR3 nucleotides are TGTGCCAGCAGTCGGTCAGGAGGAAAGGCTTTCTTT. This codes for CASSRSGGKAFF. The chain is built from TRBV28 and TRBJ1-1; D ambiguous. Germline V lookup: CDR1 MDHEN, CDR2 SYDVKM. Trimming cost V 5 bases and J 11 bases, with 15 bases left between them. The CDR3 runs to 12 residues.

The chain employs TRBV5-1 and TRBJ2-7, with TRBD2 identical over 9 bases. CDR3 length: 16 residues. Germline lookup yields CDR1 SGHRS and CDR2 YFSETQ. The trim removed 4 bases at V and 2 bases at J, leaving 10 bases unmatched. The CDR3 protein is CASSDSYASGAYEQYF. The CDR3 DNA reads TGCGCCAGCAGCGACTCCTACGCTAGCGGGGCCTACGAGCAGTACTTC.

The chain links TRBV27 to TRBJ2-2, with D unresolved. CDR1 is MNHEY, CDR2 SMNVEV, per germline (reference sequence). The CDR3 has 13 residues. Trimming shortened V by 4 bases and J by 2 bases, and 5 bases separated the two germline ends. DNA for the CDR3: TGTGCCAGCAGTTCAGTTAACACCGGGGAGCTGTTTTTT. This codes for CASSSVNTGELFF.

This clone was seen just once. This chain uses TRBV5-1 with TRBJ2-7, with a possible D match to TRBD1 (5 bases). This CDR3 has 12 amino acids. V lost 4 bases and J lost 4, with 9 bases in between. Germline loops: CDR1 SGHRS, CDR2 YFSETQ. The CDR3 protein is CASSLDRYEQYF. The CDR3 DNA is TGCGCCAGCAGCCTTGACAGATACGAGCAGTACTTC.

This clone was counted once. The chain recombines TRBV18 with TRBJ1-2; no reliable D call. V was clipped by 5 bases and J by 2 bases, with 12 bases between them. The CDR3 totals 14 residues. Germline V lookup: CDR1 KGHSH, CDR2 LQKENI. CDR3 loop: CASSAPNSNYGYTF. The CDR3 DNA reads TGTGCCAGCTCAGCCCCAAACAGCAACTATGGCTACACCTTC.

The chain carries TRBV11-2 and TRBJ1-4; D not certain. The CDR3 is made up of 16 amino acids. Germline V lookup: CDR1 SGHAT, CDR2 FQNNGV. Trimming shortened V by 2 bases and J by 5 bases, and 15 bases separated the two germline ends. The CDR3 DNA is TGTGCCAGCAGCTTAAATGGCCCCGGTCGGAATGAAAAACTGTTTTTT. Its protein is CASSLNGPGRNEKLFF.

This chain connects TRBV6-6 to TRBJ2-5; D is undetermined. V was shortened by 5 bases and J by 2 bases, with 3 bases between the two germline ends. The CDR3 totals 11 residues. CDR1 MNHNY and CDR2 SVGAGI come from the germline V gene (reference sequence). Here the CDR3 DNA reads TGTGCCAGCAGTCAGCAAGAGACCCAGTACTTC. Protein product: CASSQQETQYF.